These 15 T cell receptor beta chains originate from one sample sequenced in a study of T-cell memory formation after mild COVID-19. TCRdb recomputed calls from the 5' RACE reads with MiXCR, one row per CDR3 protein. The data show 150,000 or so distinct CDR3 sequences, approximately 10% seen once. Sequencing input: PBMCs or a T cell subset sorted from them (not recorded which). The receptor set was obtained from a man between 18 and 29 years old who had mild COVID-19 (a few samples of this study predate the infection). Cell type and time point are not known.

The V and J genes are TRBV7-2 and TRBJ1-6, with 9 positions matching TRBD1. The CDR3 covers 15 residues. Germline-derived CDR1 and CDR2 are SGHTA and FQGNSA. After removal of 5 bases from V and 10 bases from J, the junction contained 9 bases not matched to a gene. In DNA form, the CDR3 reads TGTGCCAGCAGCCCGGGACAGGGTTTAACCTCACCCCTCCACTTT. Translating gives CASSPGQGLTSPLHF.

This clonotype was picked up a small number of times. This chain joins TRBV20-1 and TRBJ1-4, with no clear D. Germline CDR1 DFQATT, CDR2 SNEGSKA (reference sequence). CDR3 length: 12 amino acids. Trimming cost V 5 bases and J 4 bases, with 8 bases left between them. The CDR3 DNA is TGCAGTGCTGCGGGCTATAATGAAAAACTGTTTTTT. This translates into CSAAGYNEKLFF.

V is TRBV28 and J is TRBJ1-2; TRBD1 might be the D (6 bases). The CDR3 is 14 residues long. Deletions cut 7 bases from V and 4 bases from J, with 16 bases between. The germline CDR1 and CDR2 sequences are MDHEN and SYDVKM. CDR3 sequence reads: CASTQVGALYGYTF. CDR3 in DNA: TGTGCCAGCACCCAGGTGGGGGCCCTCTATGGCTACACCTTC.

Many counts were recorded for this clonotype. The gene calls are TRBV20-1 and TRBJ1-3; 8 bases line up with TRBD1. Germline V gives CDR1 DFQATT, CDR2 SNEGSKA (reference sequence). This CDR3 has 17 amino acids. Losses at the gene ends were 1 base for V and 1 base for J; bases not matched to a gene: 9. CDR3 in DNA: TGCAGTGCTAGAGTGGGGGCAGGGGGCTTTTCTGGAAACACCATATATTTT. This translates into CSARVGAGGFSGNTIYF.

The table lists this clonotype with a few counts. The chain uses TRBV12-3 or TRBV12-4 and TRBJ2-3, with D uncertain. Trimming shortened V by 1 base and J by 2 bases, and 7 bases separated the two germline ends. CDR3 length equals 14 residues. The CDR3 DNA follows: TGTGCCAGCAGTTTAGACTCCCTCACAGATACGCAGTATTTT. Amino acids: CASSLDSLTDTQYF.

The chain carries TRBV7-2 and TRBJ1-6, with D possibly being TRBD1 (6 bases). The V and J ends lost 2 bases and 6 bases respectively, with 14 bases between them. The V gene's germline CDR1 is SGHTA and CDR2 FQGNSA. The CDR3 runs to 16 residues. The DNA of the CDR3 is TGTGCCAGCAGCTTAAGTTCTACAGGGCGTAATTCACCCCTCCACTTT. Translating it yields CASSLSSTGRNSPLHF.

The chain employs TRBV5-1 and TRBJ2-7; D perhaps matches TRBD2 (6 bases). The V gene's germline CDR1 is SGHRS and CDR2 YFSETQ. V was cut by 0 bases and J by 4 bases, with 8 bases left in between. This CDR3 has 13 amino acids. This CDR3 reads CASSLVGGYEQYV. In nucleotides, the CDR3 is TGCGCCAGCAGCTTGGTTGGGGGGTACGAGCAGTACGTC.

This clonotype was found a few times. This chain uses TRBV28 with TRBJ1-4; tentatively, D is TRBD1 (6 bases). The length of the CDR3 is 16 residues. The germline V gene encodes CDR1 MDHEN and CDR2 SYDVKM. Between the trimmed V and J ends, which lost 8 bases and 6 bases, there was a span of 22 bases. As DNA, the CDR3 is TGTGCCAGCTTGAGCGCCGACGGACAGACCTATGAAAAACTGTTTTTT. Encoded protein: CASLSADGQTYEKLFF.

The chain joins TRBV6-5 to TRBJ1-4; possibly TRBD1 for D (5 bases). V gave up 2 bases and J gave up 2 bases, with 15 bases separating them. CDR3 length: 17 residues. CDR1 MNHEY and CDR2 SVGAGI come from the germline V gene. The CDR3 here is CASSYRQGYVTNEKLFF. CDR3 coding DNA: TGTGCCAGCAGTTACCGTCAGGGATATGTCACTAATGAAAAACTGTTTTTT.

This rearrangement joins TRBV6-5 to TRBJ1-4; the match to TRBD1 covers 8 bases. Germline-derived CDR1 and CDR2 are MNHEY and SVGAGI. The CDR3 is 15 residues long. V dropped 6 bases and J dropped 6; count of bases not matched to a gene: 9. CDR3 nucleotide sequence: TGTGCCAGCAGCCCAGGGGGCGGAGGGGATGAAAAACTGTTTTTT. This gives the protein CASSPGGGGDEKLFF.

Only a few counts were recorded for this clonotype. The chain carries TRBV12-3 or TRBV12-4 and TRBJ2-1, with D perhaps TRBD2 (5 bases). The CDR3 is 13 residues long. V dropped 7 bases and J dropped 8 bases, with 15 bases sitting between them. CDR3 nucleotides: TGTGCCAGCACCCTGAGGGAGATCGATGAGCAGTTCTTC. Amino acids: CASTLREIDEQFF.

This clonotype was counted ten times or more. The chain has TRBV20-1 and TRBJ2-3, with D perhaps TRBD1 or TRBD2 (5 bases each). Trimming removed 7 bases from V and 3 bases from J, with 20 bases in between. Germline V gives CDR1 DFQATT, CDR2 SNEGSKA (reference sequence). The CDR3 consists of 15 residues. The CDR3 protein is CSVRPGTSSTDTQYF. For the CDR3, the DNA is TGCAGTGTTCGACCCGGGACCTCGAGTACAGATACGCAGTATTTT.

This clonotype was found a few times. This chain joins TRBV4-3 and TRBJ1-3; TRBD1 agrees at 11 bases. This CDR3 is built from 18 residues. The V segment lost 0 bases and the J segment 3 bases; nucleotides outside the gene matches: 7. Germline assignment: CDR1 LGHNA and CDR2 YSLEER. Here the CDR3 DNA reads TGCGCCAGCAGCCAAGATCTTGGGACAGGGGGTGGTGGAAACACCATATATTTT. This encodes CASSQDLGTGGGGNTIYF.

The chain couples TRBV6-5 to TRBJ1-2; unclear D gene. Between the trimmed V and J ends, which lost 6 bases and 6 bases, there was a span of 8 bases. CDR1 and CDR2 from the germline V gene are MNHEY and SVGAGI. This CDR3 is built from 11 residues. CDR3 sequence reads: CASRTLNGYTF. DNA of the CDR3: TGTGCCAGCAGGACCCTCAATGGCTACACCTTC.

This clonotype occurred once. This chain joins TRBV4-3 and TRBJ2-2, with D possibly TRBD2 on 6 matching bases. The CDR3 runs 16 residues. V shed 0 bases and J shed 8 bases, with 16 bases lying between them. Germline V gene sequence: CDR1 LGHNA, CDR2 YSLEER. The CDR3 here is CASSQDGASAGGELFF. The CDR3 DNA reads TGCGCCAGCAGCCAAGACGGGGCTAGCGCTGGGGGGGAGCTGTTTTTT.